This TCR beta chain was obtained from a study of T cells in Graves' hyperthyroidism and ophthalmopathy. As for the study in general: The initial diagnosis was the point when peripheral blood was collected, ahead of any treatment.

This clonotype was observed many times. The germline CDR1 and CDR2 sequences are SGHNT and YYREEE (reference sequence). Trimming removed 4 bases at V and 2 bases at J, with 13 bases between. The CDR3 runs to 15 residues. Researchers amplified the TCR beta CDR3 regions from RNA transcripts. The HTBI set primed first-round TCR CDR3 RT-PCR. TCRdb recomputed calls from the multiplex PCR reads with MiXCR, one row per CDR3 protein. The sample lists more than 550,000 distinct CDR3 sequences; around 15% were seen once. This TCR was recovered from a man in his fifties with Graves' hyperthyroidism. The V call is TRBV5-4, the J call TRBJ2-1; maybe TRBD2 (5 bases). Sequencing was performed on blood. CDR3 in amino acids: CASSVSLGTYNEQFF. CDR3 in DNA: TGTGCCAGCAGCGTCTCGCTCGGGACCTACAATGAGCAGTTCTTC.